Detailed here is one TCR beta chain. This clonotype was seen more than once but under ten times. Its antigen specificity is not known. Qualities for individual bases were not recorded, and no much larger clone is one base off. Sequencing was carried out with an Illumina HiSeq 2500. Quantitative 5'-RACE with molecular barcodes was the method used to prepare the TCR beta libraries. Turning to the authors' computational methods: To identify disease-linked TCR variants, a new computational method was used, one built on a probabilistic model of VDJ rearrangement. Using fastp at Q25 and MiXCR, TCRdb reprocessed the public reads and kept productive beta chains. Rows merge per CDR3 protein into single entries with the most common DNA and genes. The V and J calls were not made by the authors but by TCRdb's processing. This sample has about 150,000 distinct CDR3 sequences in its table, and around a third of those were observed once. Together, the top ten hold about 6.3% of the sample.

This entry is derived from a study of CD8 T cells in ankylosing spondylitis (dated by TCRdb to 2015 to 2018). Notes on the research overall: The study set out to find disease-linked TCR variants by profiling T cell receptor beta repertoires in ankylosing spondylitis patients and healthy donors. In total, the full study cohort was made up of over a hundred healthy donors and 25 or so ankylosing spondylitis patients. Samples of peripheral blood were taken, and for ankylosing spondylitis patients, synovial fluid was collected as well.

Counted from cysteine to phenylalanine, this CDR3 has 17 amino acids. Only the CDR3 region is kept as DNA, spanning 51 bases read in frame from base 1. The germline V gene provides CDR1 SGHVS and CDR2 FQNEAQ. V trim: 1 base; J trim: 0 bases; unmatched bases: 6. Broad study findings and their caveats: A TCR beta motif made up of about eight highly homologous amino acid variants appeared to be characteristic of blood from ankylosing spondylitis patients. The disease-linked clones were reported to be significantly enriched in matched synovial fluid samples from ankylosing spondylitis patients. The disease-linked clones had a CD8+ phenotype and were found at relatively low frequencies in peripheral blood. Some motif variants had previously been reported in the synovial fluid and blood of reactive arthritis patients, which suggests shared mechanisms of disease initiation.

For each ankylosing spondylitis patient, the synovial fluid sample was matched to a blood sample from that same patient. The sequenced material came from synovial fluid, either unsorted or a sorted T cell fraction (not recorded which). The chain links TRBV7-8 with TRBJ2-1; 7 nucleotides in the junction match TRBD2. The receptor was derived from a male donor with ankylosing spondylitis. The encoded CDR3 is CASSLERLAPSYNEQFF. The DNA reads TGTGCCAGCAGCTTAGAGCGACTAGCTCCCTCCTACAATGAGCAGTTCTTC.